The rows below give T cell receptor beta chains drawn from one sample of a study of T cell responses to AZD1222 COVID-19 vaccine. Generated by immunoSEQ multiplex PCR, the TCRdb table keeps only in-frame clones and is missing some. Altogether 150,000 or so clones are present, 85% to 95% being singletons, with the ten largest covering under 2.5%. Sample: peripheral blood, taken on day 0 of AZD1222 vaccination. The receptor source for this set is an adult in good health. The CDR3 runs from the conserved cysteine through the conserved F or W. A D gene is named only where the DNA matches it firmly. Only part of the rows carry a size: once, few, many, or a class if the clone is expanded.

cdr3_nt,cdr3_aa,j_call,d_call,clone_size,v_call
TGTGCCAGCAGTTGGACACAGGGTGGCTATGGCTACACCTTC,CASSWTQGGYGYTF,TRBJ1-2,.,.,TRBV6-5
TGCGCCAGCAGCCAGAGGGACGGACCGAGGGAAAAACTGTTTTTT,CASSQRDGPREKLFF,TRBJ1-4,.,.,TRBV4-1
TGTGCCAGCTCACCACGGCGGAAAGAAGCCAAAAACATTCAGTACTTC,CASSPRRKEAKNIQYF,TRBJ2-4,.,.,TRBV18
TGTGCCAGCAGCCAGACAGGGTTTCGTGGTAACGGCTACACCTTC,CASSQTGFRGNGYTF,TRBJ1-2,TRBD1,.,TRBV3-1/TRBV3-2
TGTGCCAGCTCACCACGGGGGGGTTCACCCCTCCACTTT,CASSPRGGSPLHF,TRBJ1-6,.,.,TRBV18
TGTGCCAGCAGTTACTCGAGGACAGGGGGCCCCTATGGCTACACCTTC,CASSYSRTGGPYGYTF,TRBJ1-2,TRBD1,.,TRBV6-5
TGTGCCAGCAGCTTCGGGGCGGGAGGGCCTACAGATACGCAGTATTTT,CASSFGAGGPTDTQYF,TRBJ2-3,TRBD2,.,TRBV7-8
TGTGCCAGTAGTATAGAGGGAAGCTATGGCTACACCTTC,CASSIEGSYGYTF,TRBJ1-2,.,.,TRBV19
TGTGCCAGCTCATACGGGGGCTATGGCTACACCTTC,CASSYGGYGYTF,TRBJ1-2,.,.,TRBV27
TGTGCCAGCAGCTTAGTAGGGACACAATCAGCCCCCCAGCATTTT,CASSLVGTQSAPQHF,TRBJ1-5,.,.,TRBV5-6
TGCGCCAGCAGCTTGGTCTGGCAGGGGAACGGCTACACCTTC,CASSLVWQGNGYTF,TRBJ1-2,.,.,TRBV5-1
TGTGCCAGCAGTCCGGGACAATATAATTCACCCCTCCACTTT,CASSPGQYNSPLHF,TRBJ1-6,.,.,TRBV6-5
TGTGCCAGCTCACCACGAGGGAAATCATCGAACAATGAGCAGTTCTTC,CASSPRGKSSNNEQFF,TRBJ2-1,.,.,TRBV18
TGCGCCAGCAGCGCTAGCGGGTTCATGGATACGCAGTATTTT,CASSASGFMDTQYF,TRBJ2-3,TRBD2,once,TRBV4-3
TGTGCCAGCAGCTTTAGACAGGGGTCCTACGAGCAGTACTTC,CASSFRQGSYEQYF,TRBJ2-7,TRBD1,.,TRBV7-2
TGTGCCAGCAGCCCCCTCCAGGGGCGCCGTGAAGCTTTCTTT,CASSPLQGRREAFF,TRBJ1-1,.,.,TRBV11-2
TGTGCCAGCAGCTTGGGACTAGCAGACCGTAGCACAGATACGCAGTATTTT,CASSLGLADRSTDTQYF,TRBJ2-3,TRBD2,.,TRBV7-7
TGTGCCAGCAGCTTGGGGGGAGGCACTTCCATTACCTACGAGCAGTACTTC,CASSLGGGTSITYEQYF,TRBJ2-7,.,.,TRBV5-8
TGCGCCAGCAGCTTGTCGTCGATTTACTATGGCTACACCTTC,CASSLSSIYYGYTF,TRBJ1-2,.,.,TRBV5-1
TGTGCCAGCAGCCAGTGGGCCTACGAGCAGTACTTC,CASSQWAYEQYF,TRBJ2-7,.,few,TRBV3-1/TRBV3-2
TGTGCTAGTGGCTCTGGGGACTCGGCCCACTATGGCTACACCTTC,CASGSGDSAHYGYTF,TRBJ1-2,.,.,TRBV12-5
TGTGCCAGCAGCCAAGAAGGGGGAGCTAAAACCGGGGAGCTGTTTTTT,CASSQEGGAKTGELFF,TRBJ2-2,.,.,TRBV4-2
TGTGCCAGCAGCTTAGAAAAGGGGGTGAACACTGAAGCTTTCTTT,CASSLEKGVNTEAFF,TRBJ1-1,.,.,TRBV11-2
TGCGCCAGCAGCCAAAGACTAGCGGGGGGCCAAGAGACCCAGTACTTC,CASSQRLAGGQETQYF,TRBJ2-5,TRBD2,.,TRBV4-1
TGTGCCAGCAGCCAGCAGGCGGGGCAGAACAATGAGCAGTTCTTC,CASSQQAGQNNEQFF,TRBJ2-1,.,.,TRBV4-2